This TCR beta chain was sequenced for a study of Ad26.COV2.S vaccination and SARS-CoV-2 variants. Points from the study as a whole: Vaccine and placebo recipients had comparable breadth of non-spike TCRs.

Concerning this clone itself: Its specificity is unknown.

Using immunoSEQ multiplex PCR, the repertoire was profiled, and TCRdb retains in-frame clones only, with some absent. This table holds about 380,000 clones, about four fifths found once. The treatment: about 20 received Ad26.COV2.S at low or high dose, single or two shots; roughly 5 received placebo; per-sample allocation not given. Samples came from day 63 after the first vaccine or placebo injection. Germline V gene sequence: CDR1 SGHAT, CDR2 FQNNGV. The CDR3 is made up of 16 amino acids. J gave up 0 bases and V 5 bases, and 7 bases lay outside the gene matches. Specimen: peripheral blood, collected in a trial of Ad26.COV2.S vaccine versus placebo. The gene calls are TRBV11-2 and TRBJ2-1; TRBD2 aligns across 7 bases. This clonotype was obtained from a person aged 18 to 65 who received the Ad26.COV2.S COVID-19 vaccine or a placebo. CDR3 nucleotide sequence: TGTGCCAGCAGCATACTAGCGCTGAGCTCCTACAATGAGCAGTTCTTC. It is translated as CASSILALSSYNEQFF.